This record looks at one TCR beta chain sequence and its context. Its specificity is not known. These data belong to a study of shared clonotypes between healthy human individuals. Study results and caveats: Clonotype sharing among the donors was expected to vary with sequencing depth.

Researchers divided each subset's genomic DNA evenly across several immunoSEQ plates. The repertoire was sequenced with immunoSEQ multiplex PCR; TCRdb's copy has only in-frame clones and lacks some. The sample holds fewer than 1.4 million clones; approximately 80% are singletons and the top ten take roughly 0.57%. Looked up from germline, CDR1 is KGHSH and CDR2 is LQKENI. J was trimmed by 5 bases and V by 3 bases; bases with no gene match: 7. The CDR3 loop spans 14 amino acids. The rearrangement links TRBV18 to TRBJ2-7, with 7 bases fitting TRBD1. Sequenced material: memory CD4+ T cells from PBMCs. Subset specified: CD45RA-negative fraction. This clonotype was sampled from a man aged 18 to 35 in good health. Some clones in this sample may be carry-over from other donors' samples. The CDR3 reads CASSPFTGDDEQYF. CDR3 nucleotide sequence: TGTGCCAGCTCACCTTTTACAGGGGATGACGAGCAGTACTTC.